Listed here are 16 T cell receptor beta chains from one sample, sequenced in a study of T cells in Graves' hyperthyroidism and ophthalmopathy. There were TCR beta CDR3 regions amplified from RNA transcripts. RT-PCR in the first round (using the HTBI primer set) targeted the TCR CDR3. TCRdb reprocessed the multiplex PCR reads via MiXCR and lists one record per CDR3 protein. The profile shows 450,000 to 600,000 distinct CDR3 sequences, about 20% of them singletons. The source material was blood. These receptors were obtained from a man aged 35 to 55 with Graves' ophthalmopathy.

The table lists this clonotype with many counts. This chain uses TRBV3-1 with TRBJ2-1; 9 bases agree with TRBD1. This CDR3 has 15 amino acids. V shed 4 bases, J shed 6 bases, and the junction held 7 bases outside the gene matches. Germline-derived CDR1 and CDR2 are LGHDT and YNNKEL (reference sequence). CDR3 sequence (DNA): TGTGCCAGCAGCCCCCCCGGGACAGGGCCCAATGAGCAGTTCTTC. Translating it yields CASSPPGTGPNEQFF.

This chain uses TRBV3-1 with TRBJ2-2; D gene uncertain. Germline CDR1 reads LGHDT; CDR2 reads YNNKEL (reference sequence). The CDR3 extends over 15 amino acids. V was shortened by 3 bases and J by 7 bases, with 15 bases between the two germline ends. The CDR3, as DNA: TGTGCCAGCAGCCAGGCGACGGATCGTGGCGGGGAGCTGTTTTTT. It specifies CASSQATDRGGELFF.

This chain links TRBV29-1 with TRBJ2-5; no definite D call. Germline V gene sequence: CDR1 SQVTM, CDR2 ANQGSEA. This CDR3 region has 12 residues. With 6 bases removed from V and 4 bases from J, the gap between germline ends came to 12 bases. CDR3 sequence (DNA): TGCAGCGTCCAGGACCAGCGAGAGACCCAGTACTTC. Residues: CSVQDQRETQYF.

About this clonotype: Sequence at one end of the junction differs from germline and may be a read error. CDR3 sequence reads: CATSFGTGPPQETQYF. CDR3 in DNA: TGTGCCACCAGCTTCGGGACAGGGCCCCCCCAAGAGACCCAGTACTTC. The gene calls are TRBV13 and TRBJ2-5; 9 bases align to TRBD1. Germline CDR1 reads PRHDT; CDR2 reads FYEKMQ (reference sequence). This CDR3 contains 16 residues.

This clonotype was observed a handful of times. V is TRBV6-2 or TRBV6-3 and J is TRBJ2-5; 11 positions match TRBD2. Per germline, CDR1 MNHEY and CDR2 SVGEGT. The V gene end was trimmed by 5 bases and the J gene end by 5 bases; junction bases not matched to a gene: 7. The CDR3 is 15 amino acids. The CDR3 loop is CASSKLAGDLETQYF. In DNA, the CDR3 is TGTGCCAGCAGTAAACTAGCGGGGGATTTGGAGACCCAGTACTTC.

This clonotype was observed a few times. CDR3: CASSLAGTPGYGYTF. CDR3 sequence (DNA): TGCGCCAGCAGCTTGGCCGGGACGCCCGGCTATGGCTACACCTTC. The chain joins TRBV5-1 to TRBJ1-2, with D possibly matching TRBD1 (5 bases). The CDR3 runs to 15 residues. Trimming removed 0 bases from V and 4 bases from J, with 13 bases in between. The germline V gene encodes CDR1 SGHRS and CDR2 YFSETQ.

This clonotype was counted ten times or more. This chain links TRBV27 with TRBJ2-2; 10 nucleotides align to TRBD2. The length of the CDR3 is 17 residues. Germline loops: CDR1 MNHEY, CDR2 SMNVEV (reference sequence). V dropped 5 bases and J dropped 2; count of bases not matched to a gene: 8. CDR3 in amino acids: CASSPLALAGNTGELFF. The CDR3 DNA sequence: TGTGCCAGCAGTCCCCTGGCACTAGCGGGAAACACCGGGGAGCTGTTTTTT.

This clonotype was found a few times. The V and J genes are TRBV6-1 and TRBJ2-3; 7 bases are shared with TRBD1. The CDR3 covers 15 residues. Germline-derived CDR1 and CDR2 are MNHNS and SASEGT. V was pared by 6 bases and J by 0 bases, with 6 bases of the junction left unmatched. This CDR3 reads CASRRDRVSTDTQYF. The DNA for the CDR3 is TGTGCCAGCAGAAGAGACAGGGTCAGCACAGATACGCAGTATTTT.

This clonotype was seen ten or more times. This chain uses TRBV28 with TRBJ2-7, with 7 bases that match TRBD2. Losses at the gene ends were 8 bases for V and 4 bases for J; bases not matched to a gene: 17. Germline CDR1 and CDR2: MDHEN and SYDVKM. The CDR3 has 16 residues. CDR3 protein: CASHTPAGATQYEQYF. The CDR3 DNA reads TGTGCCAGCCATACTCCGGCGGGAGCCACCCAATACGAGCAGTACTTC. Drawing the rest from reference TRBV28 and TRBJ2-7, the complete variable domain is DVKVTQSSRYLVKRTGEKVFLECVQDMDHENMFWYRQDPGLGLRLIYFSYDVKMKEKGDIPEGYSVSREKKERFSLILESASTNQTSMYLCASHTPAGATQYEQYFGPGTRLTVT.

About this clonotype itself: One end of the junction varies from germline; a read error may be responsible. CDR3 DNA: TGTGCCAGCAGTTTTGGGGCGGGGAATGGGCAGTTCTTC. It specifies CASSFGAGNGQFF. The chain has TRBV12-3 or TRBV12-4 and TRBJ2-1, with a tentative D call TRBD2 (6 bases). The CDR3 has 13 residues.

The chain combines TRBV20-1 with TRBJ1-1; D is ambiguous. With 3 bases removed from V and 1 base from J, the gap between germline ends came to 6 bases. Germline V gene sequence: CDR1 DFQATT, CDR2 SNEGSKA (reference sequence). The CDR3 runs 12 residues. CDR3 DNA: TGCAGTGCTAGGAAATGGAACACTGAAGCTTTCTTT. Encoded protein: CSARKWNTEAFF.

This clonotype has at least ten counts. CDR3 sequence: CASSLDRGNNEQFF. For the CDR3, the DNA is TGCGCCAGCAGCTTGGACAGGGGGAACAATGAGCAGTTCTTC. The chain links TRBV5-1 to TRBJ2-1, with TRBD1 identical over 8 bases. The length of the CDR3 is 14 residues. After removal of 0 bases from V and 5 bases from J, the junction contained 1 base not matched to a gene. Germline CDR1 reads SGHRS; CDR2 reads YFSETQ.

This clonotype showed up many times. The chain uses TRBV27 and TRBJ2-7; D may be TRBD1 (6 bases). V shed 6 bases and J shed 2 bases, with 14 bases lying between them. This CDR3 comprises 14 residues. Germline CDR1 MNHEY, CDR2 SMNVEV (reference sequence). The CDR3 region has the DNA TGTGCCAGCAGCCCCTCCAGGGGACCCTACGAGCAGTACTTC. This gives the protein CASSPSRGPYEQYF.

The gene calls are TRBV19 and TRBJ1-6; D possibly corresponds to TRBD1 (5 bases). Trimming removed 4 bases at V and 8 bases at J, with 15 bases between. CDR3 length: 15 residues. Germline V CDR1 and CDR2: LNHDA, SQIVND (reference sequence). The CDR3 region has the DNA TGTGCCAGTAGTAGAGGGACGCTCATGGATTCACCCCTCCACTTT. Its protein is CASSRGTLMDSPLHF.

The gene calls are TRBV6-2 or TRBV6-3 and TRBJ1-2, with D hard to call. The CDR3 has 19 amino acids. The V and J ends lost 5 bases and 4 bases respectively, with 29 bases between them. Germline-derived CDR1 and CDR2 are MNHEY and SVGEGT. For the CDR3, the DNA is TGTGCCAGCAGTGGCTCCGTAAGGGTACAGTCGCCTGGTAGCTATGGCTACACCTTC. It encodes CASSGSVRVQSPGSYGYTF.

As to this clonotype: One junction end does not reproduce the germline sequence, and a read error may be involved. For the CDR3, the DNA is TGTGCCAGCAGCACACAGGGGATGCCGCCTGGCTACACCTTC. Residues: CASSTQGMPPGYTF. The chain carries TRBV5-1 and TRBJ1-2, with 7 bases that match TRBD1. The CDR3 runs 14 residues. Per germline, CDR1 SGHRS and CDR2 YFSETQ.